These 9 T cell receptor beta chains were sequenced from one sample in a study of post-analysis software for immune sequencing data. Their antigens are not known. TCR beta cDNA libraries had unique molecular identifiers. TCRdb analysed the PCR reads with MiXCR anew, one entry per CDR3 protein. The sample gives around 250,000 distinct CDR3 sequences, about 40% of which show up once; around 4.7% is in the top ten. Study-level points and caveats: Included in a set of roughly five TRBV segments more frequent in patients than controls were TRBV5-6, TRBV5-1 and TRBV20-1.

Sample: blood. The source is a girl aged 10 to 17 with multiple sclerosis.

This chain joins TRBV10-2 and TRBJ2-5; D remains ambiguous. The CDR3 is 11 residues long. V shed 4 bases and J shed 5 bases, with 5 bases lying between them. Per germline, CDR1 WSHSY and CDR2 SAAADI. CDR3 residues: CASSGDETQYF. CDR3 sequence (DNA): TGCGCCAGCAGTGGGGATGAGACCCAGTACTTC.

Details on this clonotype: This may stem from a read error, because a much larger clone lies one nucleotide away. V and J are TRBV9 and TRBJ2-7; D gene uncertain. V gave up 0 bases and J gave up 1 base, with 8 bases separating them. This CDR3 spans 14 amino acids. CDR1 SGDLS and CDR2 YYNGEE come from the germline V gene. CDR3 nucleotides: TGTGCCAGCAGCGTAGATGGGGTTTCCTACGAGCAGTACTTC. Its translation: CASSVDGVSYEQYF.

Note on this clonotype: A single base separates this from a much larger clone, so it may be a read error. V usage is TRBV5-1 and J usage is TRBJ2-1; 9 positions match TRBD1. The V gene's germline CDR1 is SGHRS and CDR2 YFSETQ. The CDR3 loop spans 16 amino acids. Trimming at V came to 4 bases and at J to 6 bases, leaving 11 bases not matched to a gene. CDR3 sequence (DNA): TGCGCCAGCAGCACCATGACAGGGGGTTTAAGCAATGAGCAGTTCTTC. It encodes CASSTMTGGLSNEQFF. The complete variable domain, with remaining parts taken from reference TRBV5-1 and TRBJ2-1, reads KAGVTQTPRYLIKTRGQQVTLSCSPISGHRSVSWYQQTPGQGLQFLFEYFSETQRNKGNFPGRFSGRQFSNSRSEMNVSTLELGDSALYLCASSTMTGGLSNEQFFGPGTRLTVL.

This clonotype was recorded many times. The genes are TRBV6-6 and TRBJ1-6; 7 bases match TRBD1. Germline V gives CDR1 MNHNY, CDR2 SVGAGI (reference sequence). V shed 2 bases and J 8 bases; nucleotides not matched to a gene: 9. The CDR3 covers 16 residues. CDR3 sequence reads: CASSYIHRGQDSPLHF. The CDR3 DNA reads as TGTGCCAGCAGTTACATCCACAGGGGCCAGGATTCACCCCTCCACTTT.

This clonotype was seen ten or more times. V is TRBV25-1 and J is TRBJ2-1, with D possibly TRBD1 on 6 matching bases. CDR1 and CDR2 from the germline V gene are MGHDK and SYGVNS. Trimming stripped 3 bases from V and 5 bases from J, with 14 bases between. CDR3 length: 15 amino acids. The CDR3 loop reads CASSDLNTGNNEQFF. The CDR3 DNA follows: TGTGCCAGCAGTGATCTTAATACAGGGAACAATGAGCAGTTCTTC.

This clonotype has ten or more counts. The V gene is TRBV6-6, the J gene TRBJ2-7; 8 bases match TRBD1. CDR3 length equals 14 residues. Germline CDR1 reads MNHNY; CDR2 reads SVGAGI (reference sequence). V trimming: 2 bases; J trimming: 2 bases; junction bases outside the gene matches: 2. CDR3 in amino acids: CASSYTGQAYEQYF. CDR3 coding DNA: TGTGCCAGCAGTTACACGGGACAGGCCTACGAGCAGTACTTC.

This clonotype was seen more than once but under ten times. This may arise from a read error, as a much more abundant clone is one base away. The chain's CDR3 is CASSERWLAEEAQYF. The CDR3 nucleotides are TGTGCCAGCAGTGAAAGGTGGCTAGCGGAAGAGGCCCAGTACTTC. This rearrangement joins TRBV6-1 to TRBJ2-5, with 7 nucleotides matching TRBD2. Germline CDR1 MNHNS, CDR2 SASEGT. The CDR3 spans 15 residues.

A word on this clonotype: One base away lies a much larger clone, so this may be a sequencing read error. This sequence joins TRBV5-1 and TRBJ2-5; D perhaps matches TRBD1 (6 bases). Trimming took 5 bases from V and 0 from J, leaving 17 bases between them. CDR1 and CDR2 from the germline V gene are SGHRS and YFSETQ. The CDR3 is made up of 16 amino acids. The CDR3 here is CASRALKGTNQETQYF. The CDR3 nucleotides are TGCGCCAGCAGGGCACTTAAAGGGACAAACCAAGAGACCCAGTACTTC.

With regard to this clonotype: Its ends do not fully match the called genes, so a read error is possible. The CDR3 sequence: CASSPRQGTGERFF. In nucleotides, the CDR3 is TGCGCCAGCAGCCCTCGACAGGGGACCGGGGAGCGGTTTTTT. This sequence joins TRBV5-1 and TRBJ2-2, with TRBD1 matching 8 bases. The CDR3 totals 14 residues. Germline V lookup: CDR1 SGHRS, CDR2 YFSETQ.